A selection of T cell receptor beta chains follows, all from one sample in a study of blood T cell repertoires in COVID-19. Profiling relied on immunoSEQ multiplex PCR, and the TCRdb table lists in-frame clones only, not all of them. The data show over 120,000 clones, roughly 81% seen once. The specimen was peripheral blood. The receptor set was obtained from a woman between 50 and 59 years old with active or convalescent COVID-19. Each CDR3 is given with its conserved first and last residue. A D gene is named only where the DNA matches it firmly. A clone size is listed for some rows: how often the clone was seen (once, few, many), or a class if it is expanded.

v_call	d_call	clone_size	j_call	cdr3_nt	cdr3_aa
TRBV9	TRBD2	.	TRBJ2-1	TGTGCCAGCAGCATGGGGACTAGCGGGAGGGGGCAGTTCTTC	CASSMGTSGRGQFF
TRBV7-9	.	few	TRBJ2-1	TGTGCCAGCAGCAAGGTAGGACTCCCCTTCGGTGGGAATGAGCAGTTCTTC	CASSKVGLPFGGNEQFF
TRBV18	TRBD2	.	TRBJ2-7	TGTGCCAGCTCACCGGGGACTAGCGGGCTCTTGGGGTTC	CASSPGTSGLLGF
TRBV28	TRBD2	.	TRBJ2-7	TGTGCCAGCAGTTTATCGGGACTAGCGGGATCCTACGAGCAGTACTTC	CASSLSGLAGSYEQYF
TRBV19	TRBD1	.	TRBJ2-7	TGTGCCAGTAGTATGCAGGACAGGGACCCCTACGAGCAGTACTTC	CASSMQDRDPYEQYF
TRBV19	TRBD2	.	TRBJ2-3	TGTGCCAGTAGCTACCGGGAGGGGAGCACAGATACGCAGTATTTT	CASSYREGSTDTQYF
TRBV6-5	.	.	TRBJ1-1	TGTGCCAGCAGCCCCTCGGTATCCACTGAAGCTTTCTTT	CASSPSVSTEAFF
TRBV28	.	.	TRBJ1-2	TGTGCCAGCAGTTTTGGAGGGAATAGCGACTATGGCTACACCTTC	CASSFGGNSDYGYTF
TRBV30	.	.	TRBJ1-1	TGTGCCTGGACGTCCGGCAGGGGTGAAGCTTTCTTT	CAWTSGRGEAFF
TRBV18	TRBD1	.	TRBJ1-2	TGTGCCAGCCTTCCAGGGACAGGGTTTTATGGCTACACCTTC	CASLPGTGFYGYTF
TRBV12-3/TRBV12-4	.	many	TRBJ1-5	TGTGCCAGCAGTCCCTATAGCAATCAGCCCCAGCATTTT	CASSPYSNQPQHF
TRBV28	.	.	TRBJ2-7	TGTGCCAGCGAAAGTGCCGGGAGTGTCTACGAGCAGTACTTC	CASESAGSVYEQYF
TRBV7-7	TRBD2	.	TRBJ2-1	TGTGCCAGCCCCGGAATGTCCGGGACTAGATCGACCTCCGACGACAATGAGCAGTTCTTC	CASPGMSGTRSTSDDNEQFF
TRBV7-8	TRBD1	few	TRBJ1-1	TGTGCCAGCAGCACTACAGGGGAGAACACTGAAGCTTTCTTT	CASSTTGENTEAFF
TRBV4-2	TRBD2	.	TRBJ2-2	TGTGCCAGCAGCCCTGGGACTAGCGGGGGGTACGTAAACACCGGGGAGCTGTTTTTT	CASSPGTSGGYVNTGELFF
TRBV25-1	.	.	TRBJ2-3	TGTGCCAGCAGTGAATCACGGACTAGCACAGATACGCAGTATTTT	CASSESRTSTDTQYF
TRBV7-2	TRBD1	.	TRBJ1-2	TGTGCCAGCAGCCCCCGAACAGGGGGGTTTAACTATGGCTACACCTTC	CASSPRTGGFNYGYTF
TRBV14	.	once	TRBJ1-1	TGTGCCAGCAGCCTCGGAGGAGGCGGTATTGAAGCTTTCTTT	CASSLGGGGIEAFF
TRBV30	TRBD1	.	TRBJ1-6	TGTGCCTGGAGTCCTAAGGGGCAGGGGGCTAAGAATTCACCCCTCCACTTT	CAWSPKGQGAKNSPLHF
TRBV7-8	TRBD1	.	TRBJ1-2	TGTGCCAGCAGCCGGACAGGGAGTGACTATGGCTACACCTTC	CASSRTGSDYGYTF
TRBV7-2	.	.	TRBJ1-6	TGTGCCAGCAGCCCCCCGGCAGGGCGGAATTCACCCCTCCACTTT	CASSPPAGRNSPLHF
TRBV5-1	.	.	TRBJ2-3	TGCGCCAGCAGCCCCGGAGGAGGAGCCTCGAGCACAGATACGCAGTATTTT	CASSPGGGASSTDTQYF
TRBV5-6	TRBD2	.	TRBJ2-1	TGTGCCAGCAGCTTGCCGGGACTAGCGGGAGGGGGTAATGAGCAGTTCTTC	CASSLPGLAGGGNEQFF
TRBV7-9	TRBD1	.	TRBJ1-2	TGTGCCAGCAGCCGGACCGGGACAGGGGATTACTCAGGACGCTATGGCTACACCTTC	CASSRTGTGDYSGRYGYTF
TRBV4-1	.	.	TRBJ2-3	TGCGCCAGCAGCCACCCAAAAGGGGGGGGAGATACGCAGTATTTT	CASSHPKGGGDTQYF
TRBV28	.	.	TRBJ2-7	TGTGCCAGCAAACCGGGACAAATCTACGAGCAGTACTTC	CASKPGQIYEQYF
TRBV4-2	.	many	TRBJ1-5	TGTGCCAGCAGCCAAGTCGGCGGCGAGCAGCCCCAGCATTTT	CASSQVGGEQPQHF
TRBV14	.	.	TRBJ2-7	TGTGCCAGCAGCCAAGATAATTCGGCAGGGACCTACGAGCAGTACTTC	CASSQDNSAGTYEQYF
TRBV28	.	.	TRBJ2-7	TGTGCCAGCACGTCGACGGGAGAAAACTACGAGCAGTACTTC	CASTSTGENYEQYF
TRBV3-1/TRBV3-2	.	once	TRBJ1-6	TGTGCCAGCAGCCAGAGGGGGGGGTTTGGGTCACCCCTCCACTTT	CASSQRGGFGSPLHF
TRBV2	TRBD1	few	TRBJ1-2	TGTGCCAGGGACAGGGTCAACAGAGAGGGCGGCTACACCTTC	CARDRVNREGGYTF
TRBV7-2	.	.	TRBJ1-6	TGTGCCAGCAGCTCCCGACGGACAGCCGATAATTCACCCCTCCACTTT	CASSSRRTADNSPLHF
TRBV12-5	TRBD1	.	TRBJ2-5	TGTGCTAGTGGTCCCGGGACAGGGATCCGACAAGAGACCCAGTACTTC	CASGPGTGIRQETQYF
TRBV7-9	TRBD1	once	TRBJ1-2	TGTGCCAGCAGCCCGCCGGGACAGGGTAACTATGGCTACACCTTC	CASSPPGQGNYGYTF
TRBV19	TRBD2	.	TRBJ2-1	TGTGCCAGTAGTTTCAGACTAGCGGGGACCAATGAGCAGTTCTTC	CASSFRLAGTNEQFF
TRBV19	TRBD1	.	TRBJ2-1	TGTGCCAGTACCGGATCGAGGGGGCAGGGCTGGCATGAGCAGTTCTTC	CASTGSRGQGWHEQFF
TRBV5-6	.	.	TRBJ1-6	TGTGCCAGCAGCTTGGTGCCGGGGTATAATTCACCCCTCCACTTT	CASSLVPGYNSPLHF
TRBV29-1	.	few	TRBJ2-1	TGCAGCGTTGCACAGGGATTATTCGGCAATGAGCAGTTCTTC	CSVAQGLFGNEQFF
TRBV6-5	.	.	TRBJ1-3	TGTGCCAGCAGCCTCACTCCCTCTGGAAACACCATATATTTT	CASSLTPSGNTIYF
TRBV19	.	.	TRBJ1-1	TGTGCCAGTAGTATCGGAGGGGTGAAAGACACTGAAGCTTTCTTT	CASSIGGVKDTEAFF
TRBV3-1/TRBV3-2	TRBD2	once	TRBJ2-3	TGTGCCAGCAGCCACCTAGCGGGGGGGGATACGCAGTATTTT	CASSHLAGGDTQYF
TRBV3-1/TRBV3-2	TRBD1	.	TRBJ2-2	TGTGCCAGCACCCCACAGGGGCCGATTAGCACCGGGGAGCTGTTTTTT	CASTPQGPISTGELFF
TRBV30	.	.	TRBJ2-5	TGTGCCTGGAGTGTACTTGCAGGAGAGGGCGAGACCCAGTACTTC	CAWSVLAGEGETQYF